The 20 T cell receptor beta chains reported below all come from one sample, sequenced in a study of blood T cell repertoires in COVID-19. This table comes from immunoSEQ multiplex PCR, and its TCRdb copy is limited to in-frame clones, with some not included. The table has a few hundred thousand clones, about 89% seen once; the top ten hold 5% to 7%. The material sequenced was peripheral blood. These receptors were collected from a man between 18 and 29 years old who had recovered from COVID-19.

The rearrangement uses TRBV6-5 and TRBJ1-2; maybe TRBD1 (6 bases). The CDR3 has 14 residues. Germline lookup yields CDR1 MNHEY and CDR2 SVGAGI. Trimming shortened V by 6 bases and J by 1 base, and 12 bases separated the two germline ends. CDR3 sequence: CASRTDSFNYGYTF. CDR3 in DNA: TGTGCCAGCAGAACGGACAGCTTTAACTATGGCTACACCTTC.

The rearrangement uses TRBV6-5 and TRBJ1-1; 7 bases are shared with TRBD1. V was clipped by 6 bases and J by 4 bases; unmatched bases: 11. The germline V gene has CDR1 MNHEY and CDR2 SVGAGI. This CDR3 spans 15 amino acids. The CDR3 region is CASRDPGGYFTEAFF. Here the CDR3 DNA reads TGTGCCAGCAGGGATCCAGGGGGGTACTTCACTGAAGCTTTCTTT.

The rearrangement joins TRBV6-1 to TRBJ1-3; D perhaps matches TRBD1 (5 bases). The ends were cut back, 2 bases at V and 1 base at J, with 6 bases in the middle. Germline V CDR1 and CDR2: MNHNS, SASEGT. The CDR3 totals 14 residues. CDR3 in amino acids: CASSEQGSGNTIYF. The CDR3, as DNA: TGTGCCAGCAGTGAACAGGGATCTGGAAACACCATATATTTT.

CDR3 amino acids: CASSYSWAEENIQYF. CDR3 coding DNA: TGTGCCAGCAGTTACTCGTGGGCAGAAGAAAACATTCAGTACTTC. The V gene is TRBV6-5, the J gene TRBJ2-4; D unresolved. This CDR3 is built from 15 residues. The V gene lost 0 bases and the J gene lost 5 bases, with 11 bases spanning the gap. Per germline, CDR1 MNHEY and CDR2 SVGAGI.

J is TRBJ2-1 and V is TRBV4-1; D not resolved. The CDR3 is made up of 15 amino acids. CDR1 and CDR2 from the germline V gene are MGHRA and YSYEKL. V lost 4 bases and J lost 5, with 15 bases in between. CDR3 amino acids: CASSLLGSYDNEQFF. CDR3 nucleotides: TGCGCCAGCAGCCTTTTGGGCAGCTACGACAATGAGCAGTTCTTC.

This sequence joins TRBV27 and TRBJ2-1; D may be TRBD2 (6 bases). CDR1 MNHEY and CDR2 SMNVEV come from the germline V gene (reference sequence). Deletions cut 2 bases from V and 0 bases from J, with 14 bases between. CDR3 size: 17 residues. The CDR3 loop is CASSLLATSSSYNEQFF. In nucleotides, the CDR3 is TGTGCCAGCAGTTTACTAGCGACATCGAGCTCCTACAATGAGCAGTTCTTC.

The chain carries TRBV6-6 and TRBJ1-1; the match to TRBD1 covers 8 bases. The CDR3 runs to 15 residues. Germline values: CDR1 MNHNY, CDR2 SVGAGI (reference sequence). V trimming: 6 bases; J trimming: 0 bases; junction bases outside the gene matches: 6. CDR3 residues: CASSGQGILNTEAFF. The DNA for the CDR3 is TGTGCCAGCAGCGGACAGGGAATTTTGAACACTGAAGCTTTCTTT.

The chain is built from TRBV7-3 and TRBJ2-5, with TRBD1 matching 7 bases. The CDR3 totals 13 residues. Germline assignment: CDR1 SGHTA and CDR2 FQGTGA. V gave up 5 bases and J gave up 5 bases; unmatched junction bases: 5. Here the CDR3 DNA reads TGTGCCAGCAGCGAGACAGGGTTGGAGACCCAGTACTTC. It codes for CASSETGLETQYF.

In nucleotides, the CDR3 is TGTGCCAGCAGCTTAGGCCCAGGGTTAATCCACGAGCAGTACTTC. It is translated as CASSLGPGLIHEQYF. This chain connects TRBV13 to TRBJ2-7, with D perhaps TRBD1 (5 bases). Between the trimmed V and J ends, which lost 0 bases and 5 bases, there was a span of 14 bases. This CDR3 spans 15 amino acids. The germline CDR1 and CDR2 sequences are PRHDT and FYEKMQ (reference sequence).

CDR3 sequence: CASSSGTGNYEQYF. In nucleotides, the CDR3 is TGTGCCAGTAGTTCCGGGACAGGTAACTACGAGCAGTACTTC. J is TRBJ2-7 and V is TRBV19; 8 nucleotides match TRBD1. CDR1 and CDR2 (germline): LNHDA, SQIVND (reference sequence). The CDR3 spans 14 residues. The junction had 6 bases not matched to a gene; V was cut back by 5 bases and J by 3 bases.

With respect to this clone: The junction shows a germline mismatch at one end, possibly a read error. The J gene is TRBJ2-1, the V gene TRBV7-7, with 10 bases aligning to TRBD1. Germline V CDR1 and CDR2: SSHAT, FNYEAQ (reference sequence). The CDR3 length is 15 residues. The CDR3: CASSLTRDRGNEQFF. The CDR3 DNA sequence: TGTGCTAGCAGCTTAACCCGGGACAGGGGAAATGAGCAGTTCTTC.

The CDR3 region is CASSPQGSPTYEQYF. Here the CDR3 DNA reads TGTGCCAGCAGCCCCCAGGGGTCCCCTACCTACGAGCAGTACTTC. The gene calls are TRBV9 and TRBJ2-7; a possible D gene is TRBD1 (6 bases). This CDR3 comprises 15 residues. Germline V gene lookup returns CDR1 SGDLS and CDR2 YYNGEE. The ends were cut back, 4 bases at V and 2 bases at J, with 16 bases in the middle.

The chain couples TRBV27 to TRBJ2-7; TRBD2 is a possible D gene (5 bases). The CDR3 extends over 16 amino acids. V lost 6 bases and J lost 1, with 19 bases in between. Per the germline V gene, CDR1 is MNHEY and CDR2 is SMNVEV (reference sequence). The CDR3 spells CASSQLGTRPSYEQYF. The CDR3 nucleotides are TGTGCCAGCAGCCAACTAGGAACTCGACCTTCCTACGAGCAGTACTTC.

The chain couples TRBV7-3 to TRBJ2-1, with TRBD2 identical over 8 bases. Per the germline V gene, CDR1 is SGHTA and CDR2 is FQGTGA. This CDR3 is built from 14 residues. After removal of 3 bases from V and 5 bases from J, the junction contained 3 bases not matched to a gene. The CDR3, as DNA: TGTGCCAGCAGCTTCACTAGCGGTCACAATGAGCAGTTCTTC. Translated: CASSFTSGHNEQFF.

In DNA form, the CDR3 reads TGCGCCAGCAGCCAAGTTAGCGGGAATGGGGCCAACGTCCTGACTTTC. Translated, it gives CASSQVSGNGANVLTF. The chain links TRBV4-1 to TRBJ2-6, with 8 bases aligning to TRBD2. This CDR3 spans 16 amino acids. The germline gives CDR1 MGHRA, CDR2 YSYEKL. Trimming cost V 1 base and J 3 bases; bases outside gene matches: 2.

The chain links TRBV7-9 to TRBJ1-2; D ambiguous. V lost 2 bases and J 7 bases, leaving 17 bases between the germline ends. Germline V gives CDR1 SEHNR, CDR2 FQNEAQ (reference sequence). The CDR3 is 15 amino acids. The chain's CDR3 is CASSLSNQPIRGYTF. In DNA, the CDR3 is TGTGCCAGCAGCTTAAGTAACCAACCTATCCGTGGCTACACCTTC.

This clone was found once. This chain connects TRBV18 to TRBJ2-1, with TRBD2 matching 8 bases. The V and J ends lost 3 bases and 1 base, in that order; junction bases with no gene match: 8. The germline V gene encodes CDR1 KGHSH and CDR2 LQKENI. The length of the CDR3 is 17 residues. The CDR3 DNA sequence: TGTGCCAGCTCACCCCCCCTCGCGGGAGGATCCTACAATGAGCAGTTCTTC. Amino acid sequence: CASSPPLAGGSYNEQFF.

The genes are TRBV2 and TRBJ1-6, with D uncertain. In germline, CDR1 is SNHLY, CDR2 FYNNEI. The CDR3 contains 11 residues. V lost 6 bases and J 14 bases, leaving 11 bases between the germline ends. CDR3 coding DNA: TGTGCCAGCAGCCCGAGGGAGGCCCTCCACTTT. It translates to CASSPREALHF. Full variable domain (rest looked up from reference TRBV2 and TRBJ1-6): EPEVTQTPSHQVTQMGQEVILRCVPISNHLYFYWYRQILGQKVEFLVSFYNNEISEKSEIFDDQFSVERPDGSNFTLKIRSTKLEDSAMYFCASSPREALHFGNGTRLTVT.

This sequence joins TRBV10-3 and TRBJ2-7; no firm D call. Germline CDR1 ENHRY, CDR2 SYGVKD. This CDR3 spans 12 amino acids. V was trimmed by 4 bases and J by 4 bases, leaving 8 bases between them. The CDR3 DNA reads as TGTGCCATCAGTGCCGGGTTTTACGAGCAGTACTTC. This encodes CAISAGFYEQYF.

The chain has TRBV5-6 and TRBJ2-5; maybe TRBD1 (7 bases). CDR3 length: 16 residues. V lost 3 bases, J lost 1 base, and 16 bases lay in between. The germline CDR1 and CDR2 sequences are SGHDT and YYEEEE. As DNA, the CDR3 is TGTGCCAGCAGCTGGGGGGCCGGACAGGTCCAAGAGACCCAGTACTTC. It codes for CASSWGAGQVQETQYF.